This TCR beta chain was found in a study of graft-versus-host responses after intestinal transplantation. The junction had 2 bases not matched to a gene; V was cut back by 4 bases and J by 3 bases. Looked up from germline, CDR1 is SNHLY and CDR2 is FYNNEI. This CDR3 region has 14 residues. Measured with immunoSEQ multiplex PCR; TCRdb has only the in-frame clones, and not every one. In the table there are about 88,000 clones, approximately 90% of which are singletons. Regarding this clone: Antigen unknown.

The specimen comprised unstimulated CD4+ T cells sorted from spleen or lymph node cells, sampled before transplant. This receptor was obtained from a human donor who was the organ donor for an intestinal transplant. This sequence joins TRBV2 and TRBJ2-2, with 7 bases matching TRBD1. The CDR3 DNA reads TGTGCCAGCAGTGGACAGGGCCACACCGGGGAGCTGTTTTTT. This translates into CASSGQGHTGELFF.